This TCR beta chain was observed in a study of OX40 agonist ivuxolimab in advanced cancers. Study outcomes and limitations: Averaged across samples, CD8+ T cells carried more expanded clones than CD4+ did. No determination was made of the antigen specificity of the expanded peripheral T cells.

Turning to this clone: Its antigen is unknown.

This table comes from immunoSEQ multiplex PCR, and its TCRdb copy is limited to in-frame clones, with some not included. The sample has almost 80,000 clones; about four fifths are singletons. The material was CD4+ or CD8+ T cells sorted from blood, obtained in a trial of the OX40 agonist ivuxolimab. The origin of this receptor is an adult with an advanced solid tumor such as melanoma, head and neck, liver or kidney cancer.

In DNA form, the CDR3 reads TGTGCCAGTAGTACTAGACAGGGTCTCTATGGCTACACCTTC. Protein product: CASSTRQGLYGYTF. V and J are TRBV19 and TRBJ1-2; 7 positions agree with TRBD1. Germline lookup yields CDR1 LNHDA and CDR2 SQIVND (reference sequence). The J segment lost 4 bases and the V segment lost 4 bases, leaving 6 bases of the junction unmatched. The CDR3 sequence is 14 residues long.